These 27 T cell receptor beta chains were all obtained from the same sample, sequenced in a study of control samples from healthy donors and cancer patients. Assay used: immunoSEQ multiplex PCR; TCRdb lists only in-frame clones, some missing. Among around 140,000 clones listed, nearly 90% were seen once. Specimen: PBMCs. Receptors originate from a man in his forties or fifties with head and neck cancer.

This chain links TRBV13 with TRBJ1-1; D remains ambiguous. V lost 0 bases and J lost 1, with 9 bases in between. The CDR3 is 15 residues long. Germline CDR1 PRHDT, CDR2 FYEKMQ (reference sequence). CDR3 coding DNA: TGTGCCAGCAGCTTAGGGGGGTCTCGGAACACTGAAGCTTTCTTT. Amino acid sequence: CASSLGGSRNTEAFF.

Only one count was recorded for this clone. The chain links TRBV5-6 to TRBJ1-3, with a tentative D call TRBD1 (5 bases). The V end was cut by 4 bases, the J end by 2 bases, with 19 bases between. Germline-derived CDR1 and CDR2 are SGHDT and YYEEEE. The CDR3 loop spans 17 amino acids. The CDR3 region has the DNA TGTGCCAGCAGCCCCCCGGAACGAGGGGTCACTGGAAACACCATATATTTT. Amino acids: CASSPPERGVTGNTIYF.

The chain has TRBV5-1 and TRBJ2-5; 14 nucleotides agree with TRBD2. The V segment lost 3 bases and the J segment 5 bases; nucleotides outside the gene matches: 6. CDR1 is SGHRS and CDR2 is YFSETQ in the germline V gene. The CDR3 sequence is 16 residues long. The CDR3 nucleotides are TGCGCCAGCAGCTGGGGGACTAGCGGGAGACAGGAGACCCAGTACTTC. The encoded protein is CASSWGTSGRQETQYF.

The chain carries TRBV19 and TRBJ2-2, with 11 bases fitting TRBD1. The CDR3 length is 17 residues. Germline values: CDR1 LNHDA, CDR2 SQIVND (reference sequence). With 7 bases clipped from V and 1 base from J, the junction kept 8 bases outside the gene matches. The CDR3 sequence is CASTDPGTGGNTGELFF. The CDR3 bases are TGTGCCAGTACCGACCCCGGGACAGGGGGGAACACCGGGGAGCTGTTTTTT. Combining the CDR3 with reference TRBV19 and TRBJ2-2 gives the whole variable domain DGGITQSPKYLFRKEGQNVTLSCEQNLNHDAMYWYRQDPGQGLRLIYYSQIVNDFQKGDIAEGYSVSREKKESFPLTVTSAQKNPTAFYLCASTDPGTGGNTGELFFGEGSRLTVL.

CDR3 coding DNA: TGCAGCGTTGGTGGACTAGCCCTCAACGAGCAGTACTTC. Protein sequence: CSVGGLALNEQYF. The chain employs TRBV29-1 and TRBJ2-7; 8 bases are shared with TRBD2. CDR3 length equals 13 residues. Germline CDR1 and CDR2: SQVTM and ANQGSEA. Trimming removed 4 bases from V and 5 bases from J; junction bases left unmatched: 7.

The chain uses TRBV5-1 and TRBJ2-2, with 7 bases that match TRBD2. With V trimmed by 0 bases and J by 2 bases, 4 bases remained unmatched. The germline V gene has CDR1 SGHRS and CDR2 YFSETQ. The CDR3 extends over 16 amino acids. The CDR3 is CASSLALAANTGELFF. In nucleotides, the CDR3 is TGCGCCAGCAGCTTGGCGCTAGCGGCAAACACCGGGGAGCTGTTTTTT.

The rearrangement joins TRBV11-2 to TRBJ2-1; D is ambiguous. The CDR3 extends over 14 amino acids. V dropped 6 bases and J dropped 9 bases, with 18 bases sitting between them. Germline CDR1 reads SGHAT; CDR2 reads FQNNGV. CDR3 nucleotides: TGTGCCAGCAGTTGGACGGACGACAAGGGTGAGCAGTTCTTC. Translating gives CASSWTDDKGEQFF.

This sequence joins TRBV5-8 and TRBJ1-4; 7 positions agree with TRBD1. Germline lookup yields CDR1 SGHTS and CDR2 YDEGEE. This CDR3 spans 15 amino acids. J gave up 7 bases and V 4 bases, and 10 bases lay outside the gene matches. CDR3 sequence (DNA): TGTGCCAGCAGCCTTAAGCGACAGGGAATTGAAAAACTGTTTTTT. Its translation is CASSLKRQGIEKLFF.

This sequence joins TRBV10-3 and TRBJ1-2, with 8 bases identical to TRBD1. From germline, CDR1 is ENHRY and CDR2 SYGVKD. With V trimmed by 6 bases and J by 8 bases, 5 bases remained unmatched. The CDR3 loop spans 12 amino acids. Written as DNA, the CDR3 is TGTGCCATCAGGGGACAGGACGTGGGCTACACCTTC. It specifies CAIRGQDVGYTF.

The rearrangement joins TRBV7-2 to TRBJ1-1; D perhaps matches TRBD1 (5 bases). V was pared by 6 bases and J by 1 base, with 12 bases between. This CDR3 has 14 residues. From germline, CDR1 is SGHTA and CDR2 FQGNSA. CDR3 in DNA: TGTGCCAGCAGTATCGGGGCGACGAACACTGAAGCTTTCTTT. Encoded protein: CASSIGATNTEAFF.

The V call is TRBV25-1, the J call TRBJ1-5, with TRBD1 matching over 7 bases. Germline V CDR1 and CDR2: MGHDK, SYGVNS. The CDR3 length is 15 residues. Unmatched junction bases numbered 6, after V lost 5 bases and J lost 2 bases. The CDR3 is CASSQGGRGNQPQHF. DNA for the CDR3: TGTGCCAGCAGTCAAGGGGGCCGGGGCAATCAGCCCCAGCATTTT.

The chain carries TRBV7-6 and TRBJ1-4, with D possibly being TRBD1 (6 bases). This CDR3 has 15 amino acids. V was shortened by 2 bases and J by 5 bases, with 12 bases between the two germline ends. Germline CDR1 reads SGHVS; CDR2 reads FNYEAQ. The CDR3 DNA is TGTGCCAGCAGCTTAAGGGGGGCGGGGAATGAAAAACTGTTTTTT. It yields the protein CASSLRGAGNEKLFF.

The genes are TRBV7-9 and TRBJ2-1, with TRBD2 matching 9 bases. The CDR3 is 15 amino acids. Germline-derived CDR1 and CDR2 are SEHNR and FQNEAQ (reference sequence). After removal of 7 bases from V and 7 bases from J, the junction contained 11 bases not matched to a gene. The CDR3 DNA is TGTGCCAGCATACCCTCTCTAGCGGGATTTAATGAGCAGTTCTTC. Translation gives CASIPSLAGFNEQFF.

V is TRBV4-1 and J is TRBJ1-5; D uncertain. V was shortened by 0 bases and J by 11 bases, with 20 bases between the two germline ends. Looked up from germline, CDR1 is MGHRA and CDR2 is YSYEKL. This CDR3 has 16 amino acids. This CDR3 is CASSQDHPPRIRAQHF. DNA of the CDR3: TGCGCCAGCAGCCAAGACCATCCCCCGAGAATTAGGGCCCAGCATTTT.

The chain couples TRBV19 to TRBJ2-6; D uncertain. Germline loops: CDR1 LNHDA, CDR2 SQIVND (reference sequence). V dropped 0 bases and J dropped 0 bases, with 6 bases sitting between them. The CDR3 is 16 residues long. The CDR3, as DNA: TGTGCCAGTAGTATAGACGGCAGCTCTGGGGCCAACGTCCTGACTTTC. Translated, it gives CASSIDGSSGANVLTF. Full variable domain (remainder filled in from reference TRBV19 and TRBJ2-6): DGGITQSPKYLFRKEGQNVTLSCEQNLNHDAMYWYRQDPGQGLRLIYYSQIVNDFQKGDIAEGYSVSREKKESFPLTVTSAQKNPTAFYLCASSIDGSSGANVLTFGAGSRLTVL.

The CDR3 region has the DNA TGCGCCAGCAGCCCCGGGACAGCGAATCAGCCCCAGCATTTT. Its translation is CASSPGTANQPQHF. The chain couples TRBV5-1 to TRBJ1-5; 7 bases line up with TRBD1. CDR3 length: 14 amino acids. Looked up from germline, CDR1 is SGHRS and CDR2 is YFSETQ. V shed 4 bases and J 4 bases; nucleotides not matched to a gene: 5.

The chain is built from TRBV5-1 and TRBJ1-4; D call uncertain. This CDR3 is 13 amino acids long. Germline V gene sequence: CDR1 SGHRS, CDR2 YFSETQ. Trimming left V 4 bases short and J 10 bases short, with 14 bases between. Here the CDR3 DNA reads TGCGCCAGCAGCCCGGACCCATCTTCAAAACTGTTTTTT. It yields the protein CASSPDPSSKLFF.

This sequence joins TRBV6-6 and TRBJ2-4; 9 bases align to TRBD1. J lost 11 bases, V lost 6 bases, and 8 bases had no gene match. The CDR3 consists of 13 residues. CDR1 and CDR2 from the germline V gene are MNHNY and SVGAGI (reference sequence). The CDR3 is CASRTSGTGLQYF. The CDR3 bases are TGTGCCAGCAGGACCTCCGGGACAGGGCTTCAGTACTTC.

J is TRBJ1-5 and V is TRBV2, with D maybe TRBD1 (5 bases). This CDR3 spans 17 amino acids. V was shortened by 2 bases and J by 0 bases, with 14 bases between the two germline ends. Germline CDR1 reads SNHLY; CDR2 reads FYNNEI. The CDR3 is CASSEWSTGYSNQPQHF. CDR3 DNA: TGTGCCAGCAGTGAATGGAGTACAGGATATAGCAATCAGCCCCAGCATTTT. Variable domain in full (rest from reference TRBV2 and TRBJ1-5): EPEVTQTPSHQVTQMGQEVILRCVPISNHLYFYWYRQILGQKVEFLVSFYNNEISEKSEIFDDQFSVERPDGSNFTLKIRSTKLEDSAMYFCASSEWSTGYSNQPQHFGDGTRLSIL.

This rearrangement joins TRBV4-1 to TRBJ1-2; no definite D call. CDR1 MGHRA and CDR2 YSYEKL come from the germline V gene. The CDR3 runs to 13 residues. Trimming removed 6 bases from V and 5 bases from J, with 13 bases in between. Here the CDR3 DNA reads TGCGCCAGCAGTTCGGACGGCAGTTATGGCTACACCTTC. Its translation: CASSSDGSYGYTF.

Details on this clone: At one end the junction does not follow the germline gene, possibly because of a read error. The rearrangement uses TRBV6-5 and TRBJ2-7, with D unresolved. The CDR3 has 12 amino acids. The germline V gene has CDR1 MNHEY and CDR2 SVGAGI. CDR3 DNA: TGTGCCAGCAGTTACTCGGGGATTTACGACCTGTTC. This sequence encodes CASSYSGIYDLF.

V and J are TRBV6-1 and TRBJ1-3; no clear D. The CDR3 runs 14 residues. In germline, CDR1 is MNHNS, CDR2 SASEGT. The V and J ends lost 2 bases and 0 bases respectively, with 5 bases between them. The CDR3 coding sequence is TGTGCCAGCAGTGAAAGACCCTCTGGAAACACCATATATTTT. It specifies CASSERPSGNTIYF.

This chain joins TRBV19 and TRBJ1-5; perhaps TRBD1 as D (5 bases). Trimming cost V 7 bases and J 14 bases, with 21 bases left between them. The germline V gene encodes CDR1 LNHDA and CDR2 SQIVND (reference sequence). The CDR3 spans 13 residues. CDR3 nucleotides: TGTGCCAGTATTATTCCGGGGCAGTGGCCAAAGCATTTT. As protein: CASIIPGQWPKHF.

The gene calls are TRBV18 and TRBJ2-5; unclear D gene. The CDR3 length is 12 residues. Germline values: CDR1 KGHSH, CDR2 LQKENI. V lost 2 bases, J lost 0 bases, and 1 base lay in between. DNA of the CDR3: TGTGCCAGCTCACCAGACCAAGAGACCCAGTACTTC. It yields the protein CASSPDQETQYF.

This clone was recorded only once. The chain recombines TRBV29-1 with TRBJ2-1; TRBD2 agrees at 7 bases. J lost 10 bases, V lost 7 bases, and 7 bases had no gene match. This CDR3 has 11 amino acids. Germline CDR1 and CDR2: SQVTM and ANQGSEA. CDR3 in DNA: TGCAGCGCCGGGGGGTCAGGAGAGCAGTTCTTC. Translated: CSAGGSGEQFF.

The rearrangement joins TRBV4-1 to TRBJ1-1, with D unresolved. CDR1 is MGHRA and CDR2 is YSYEKL in the germline V gene. V lost 1 base and J lost 6, with 12 bases in between. The CDR3 has 14 residues. Here the CDR3 DNA reads TGCGCCAGCAGCCAAGTTTTAAAGGGCCCTGAAGCTTTCTTT. Residues: CASSQVLKGPEAFF.

The rearrangement joins TRBV19 to TRBJ1-4; D is uncertain. Trimming pared 6 bases from V and 7 bases from J, leaving 12 bases between. The CDR3 runs to 13 residues. From germline, CDR1 is LNHDA and CDR2 SQIVND (reference sequence). Here the CDR3 reads CASRWWVGEKLFF. The CDR3 DNA follows: TGTGCCAGTAGGTGGTGGGTGGGTGAAAAACTGTTTTTT.